This record concerns one T cell receptor (beta chain) sequence. The CDR3 runs 15 residues. Trimming took 1 base from V and 1 from J, leaving 10 bases between them. CDR1 and CDR2 (germline): MGHRA, YSYEKL. These data are taken from a study of shared clonotypes between healthy human individuals. Libraries were prepared by immunoSEQ multiplex PCR; TCRdb keeps only in-frame clonotypes and omits some of them. The sample has about 710,000 clones; 72% are singletons. The sequence was collected from a woman aged 25 to 45 in good health. The sequenced sample consisted of memory CD4+ T cells sorted from blood. As for subset: CD45RA-negative fraction. The chain is built from TRBV4-1 and TRBJ2-5, with unresolved D. CDR3 sequence (DNA): TGCGCCAGCAGCCAAGTCGGCAAGACCCAAGAGACCCAGTACTTC. Translating gives CASSQVGKTQETQYF.